A selection of T cell receptor beta chains follows, all from one sample in a study of T cell repertoires in cytomegalovirus infection. TCRdb re-derived calls from the reads in MiXCR, one entry per CDR3 protein. This sample has roughly 920,000 distinct CDR3 sequences, with less than 35% found just once. Their specific antigens are unknown. The material sequenced was cultured CD8+ T cells from PBMCs, taken from culture after CMV antigen stimulation. The source is a human donor in good health (CMV status not recorded). Some clones in this sample may be carry-over from other donors' samples. The CDR3 runs from the conserved cysteine through the conserved F or W. Each record gives: V gene, J gene, D gene, clone size, CDR3 DNA, CDR3 protein. A D gene is named only where the DNA matches it firmly. Clone size, where shown, is once, few, many, or a class for clones that have expanded.

TRBV7-6	TRBJ2-3	NA	many	TGTGCCAGCAGCTGGGACGCGACTAGCACAGATACGCAGTATTTT	CASSWDATSTDTQYF
TRBV29-1	TRBJ2-2	TRBD1	NA	TGCAGCGTTACAGGGGACGCCGGGGAGCTGTTTTTT	CSVTGDAGELFF
TRBV7-2	TRBJ1-6	NA	many	TGTGCCAGCAGTCCCAGGAGTTGGGTTCCCCATTCACCCCTCCACTTT	CASSPRSWVPHSPLHF
TRBV5-5	TRBJ1-2	NA	NA	TGTGCCAGCAGCTTGGGACCGCCATCGTCATATGGCTACACCTTC	CASSLGPPSSYGYTF
TRBV11-2	TRBJ2-3	NA	few	TGTGCCAGCAGCCGTGGACGGGTTGGAACAGATACGCAGTATTTT	CASSRGRVGTDTQYF
TRBV27	TRBJ1-1	NA	few	TGTGCCAGCAGTTTGTCGACAGACTCGGGTGCTTTCTTT	CASSLSTDSGAFF
TRBV18	TRBJ1-1	NA	NA	TGTGCCAGCTCACGGGGGGGGGCTCGGGACACTGAAGCTTTCTTT	CASSRGGARDTEAFF
TRBV20-1	TRBJ2-1	TRBD1	once	TGCAGTGCTAGAGATATGGGACAGGGGACTTACAATGAGCAGTTCTTC	CSARDMGQGTYNEQFF
TRBV2	TRBJ2-5	NA	few	TGTGCCAGCAGTCAGTTGGCCGAGACCCAGTACTTC	CASSQLAETQYF
TRBV5-5	TRBJ2-7	NA	once	TGTGCCAGCAGCTTACTAAGGACCCGCTACGAGCAGTACTTC	CASSLLRTRYEQYF
TRBV19	TRBJ1-5	TRBD1	once	TGTGCCAGTAGTTTCCTCAGGGACAGACATCAGCCCCAGCATTTT	CASSFLRDRHQPQHF
TRBV6-1	TRBJ1-5	NA	NA	TGTGCCAGCAGTGAACAGGACTTTAGCAATCAGCCCCAGCATTTT	CASSEQDFSNQPQHF
TRBV12-3/TRBV12-4	TRBJ2-1	NA	NA	TGTGCCAGCATCTCGGAGAAAGGGTACAATGAGCAGTTCTTC	CASISEKGYNEQFF
TRBV12-3/TRBV12-4	TRBJ2-5	NA	NA	TGTGCCAGCAGCCCTATTTGGGGGGAAGAGACCCAGTACTTC	CASSPIWGEETQYF
TRBV4-1	TRBJ1-3	NA	NA	TGCGCCAGCAGCCAAGATGAGGGCTTTGGGGACCGCTCTGGAAACACCATATATTTT	CASSQDEGFGDRSGNTIYF
TRBV2	TRBJ1-1	TRBD1	NA	TGTGCCAGCAGGTCCCGGGACAGCACTGAAGCTTTCTTT	CASRSRDSTEAFF
TRBV28	TRBJ1-5	NA	few	TGTGCCAGCAGTCCTGGGGAATGGCAGCCCCAGCATTTT	CASSPGEWQPQHF
TRBV7-3	TRBJ1-1	NA	NA	TGTGCCAGCAACCGTATGCAAACGAACACTGAAGCTTTCTTT	CASNRMQTNTEAFF
TRBV27	TRBJ1-1	NA	once	TGTGCCAGCAGACTGGGGCAGCAGAACACTAAAGCTTTCTTT	CASRLGQQNTKAFF
TRBV12-5	TRBJ1-1	TRBD1	NA	TGTGCTAGTGGTTTTTTCACAGGGGTATCAATGAACACTGAAGCTTTCTTT	CASGFFTGVSMNTEAFF
TRBV7-9	TRBJ2-2	NA	many	TGTGCCAGCAGCCCGGACGGGGCGGCCCCCGGGGAGCTGTTTTTT	CASSPDGAAPGELFF
TRBV28	TRBJ1-5	TRBD1	medium-sized	TGTGCCAGCAGTTCTGACAGGGCCTTCGAGCCCCAGCATTTT	CASSSDRAFEPQHF
TRBV4-3	TRBJ2-3	NA	few	TGCGCCAGCAGCCAAGATCTGGGGGGATGGACAGATACGCAGTATTTT	CASSQDLGGWTDTQYF
TRBV6-1	TRBJ1-6	NA	NA	TGTGCCACCCGACAGGAGAGCTCCTATAATTCACCCCTCCACTTT	CATRQESSYNSPLHF
TRBV7-8	TRBJ2-2	NA	many	TGTGCCAGCAGCTTAGTTTATGAATCTACCGGGGAGCTGTTTTTT	CASSLVYESTGELFF
TRBV6-2/TRBV6-3	TRBJ2-1	TRBD1	NA	TGTGCCAGCAGCGACCGCGGGACAGGGGGTGAGCAGTTCTTC	CASSDRGTGGEQFF
TRBV5-1	TRBJ2-2	NA	NA	TGCGCCAGCAGCTTGGGGGACCTCACCGGGGAGCTGTTTTTT	CASSLGDLTGELFF
TRBV27	TRBJ2-5	NA	NA	TGTGCCAGCAGTTCCCTCCAGGGAGTCCAAGAGACCCAGTACTTC	CASSSLQGVQETQYF
TRBV6-1	TRBJ2-3	NA	many	TGTGCCAGCAGTGAGGTGTGGGGGCGGGGAGATACGCAGTATTTT	CASSEVWGRGDTQYF
TRBV29-1	TRBJ1-2	NA	NA	TGCAGCGCTGGTGAGGGGGATAACTATGGCTACACCTTC	CSAGEGDNYGYTF
TRBV19	TRBJ2-5	TRBD2	few	TGTGCCAGTAGTATTCCAGGGACTAGGGAAGGGACCCAGTACTTC	CASSIPGTREGTQYF
TRBV27	TRBJ1-1	NA	few	TGTGCCAGCAGGGGCCGGTCTTACATGAACACTGAAGCTTTCTTT	CASRGRSYMNTEAFF
TRBV7-9	TRBJ2-3	NA	many	TGTGCCAGCAGTCAGCTAGTGGCGGACTCTCTGGTGAATACGCAGTATTTT	CASSQLVADSLVNTQYF
TRBV20-1	TRBJ2-7	NA	few	TGCAGTGCTAGATCCGGGTTTCAAGGGGAGCAGTACTTC	CSARSGFQGEQYF
TRBV7-1	TRBJ1-1	TRBD1	NA	TGTGCCAGCAGCTCCAGGACAGGGGGCGCGGTCACTGAAGCTTTCTTT	CASSSRTGGAVTEAFF
TRBV6-5	TRBJ1-2	NA	NA	TGTGCCAGCAGTTACCTTTGGGACAATTCCGGCTATGGCTACACCTTC	CASSYLWDNSGYGYTF
TRBV4-1	TRBJ2-2	NA	NA	TGCGCCAGCAGCCAAGTGGGCACCAGGGGGGAGCTGTTTTTT	CASSQVGTRGELFF
TRBV7-6	TRBJ2-5	NA	few	TGTGCCAGCAGCTTACAGGGCCAAGAGACCCAGTACTTC	CASSLQGQETQYF
TRBV9	TRBJ2-3	TRBD2	NA	TGTGCCAGCAGCGTGTCGGGGGGGCGGGATACGCAGTATTTT	CASSVSGGRDTQYF
TRBV7-9	TRBJ1-2	NA	few	TGTGCCAGCACCGTCCCAGGCTATGGCTACACCTTC	CASTVPGYGYTF
TRBV12-3/TRBV12-4	TRBJ2-5	NA	NA	TGTGCCAGCAGTTTAGGGTCGTTAGGGACCCAGTACTTC	CASSLGSLGTQYF
TRBV3-1	TRBJ2-7	TRBD1	few	TGTGCCAGCAGCCAAGGGGGACAGGAGCGAGCCTTTTACGAGCAGTACTTC	CASSQGGQERAFYEQYF
TRBV7-8	TRBJ2-2	NA	NA	TGTGCCATCGTATCCGGGGAGCTGTTTTTT	CAIVSGELFF
TRBV6-5	TRBJ2-2	NA	NA	TGTGCCAGCAGTTACTTCCAGTCGAACACCGGGGAGCTGTTTTTT	CASSYFQSNTGELFF
TRBV12-3/TRBV12-4	TRBJ1-2	NA	many	TGTGCCAGCACCGCGGCTCCAATACATGGCTACACCTTC	CASTAAPIHGYTF
TRBV12-3/TRBV12-4	TRBJ1-1	TRBD1	many	TGTGCCAGCAGCCCCGGGACAGGGGTTATGAACACTGAAGCTTTCTTT	CASSPGTGVMNTEAFF
TRBV19	TRBJ2-2	TRBD2	NA	TGTGCCAGTAGCGGAAGGACCTCTAGCGGGGGCCCCTCGGGGGAGCTGTTTTTT	CASSGRTSSGGPSGELFF
TRBV7-8	TRBJ1-5	NA	NA	TGTGCCAGCAGCTTAGTTGGCACCCTTAGCAATCAGCCCCAGCATTTT	CASSLVGTLSNQPQHF
TRBV7-2	TRBJ2-1	TRBD2	many	TGTGCCAGCAGCCCCGCGGGGGGCGCGGGGGAGCAGTTCTTC	CASSPAGGAGEQFF
TRBV6-2/TRBV6-3	TRBJ2-3	TRBD2	few	TGTGCCAGCAGTTTTCAACTTAGCGGGATTAGCACAGATACGCAGTATTTT	CASSFQLSGISTDTQYF
TRBV6-5	TRBJ2-5	NA	few	TGTGCCAGCAGTTTAAACGGCGCGTCGCCGGGGGCGAACCAAGAGACCCAGTACTTC	CASSLNGASPGANQETQYF
TRBV4-1	TRBJ2-1	TRBD1	NA	TGCGCCAGCAGAAGGCAGGGGGACTACAATGAGCAGTTCTTC	CASRRQGDYNEQFF
TRBV7-9	TRBJ2-2	TRBD1	NA	TGTGCCTCCAAAGGACAGGGGACAAACACCGGGGAGCTGTTTTTT	CASKGQGTNTGELFF
TRBV4-1	TRBJ1-2	NA	once	TGCGCCAGCAGCCAAGGGGACCATGGCTACACCTTC	CASSQGDHGYTF
TRBV19	TRBJ1-6	NA	NA	TGTGCCAGTAGTGAAGTTTGGGTGCAACTCAGCATGAATTCACCCCTCCACTTT	CASSEVWVQLSMNSPLHF
TRBV4-1	TRBJ1-2	NA	NA	TGCGCCAGCAGCCACCATGGAGAGGGTAGTGGCTACACCTTC	CASSHHGEGSGYTF
TRBV27	TRBJ2-7	TRBD2	few	TGTGCCAGCAGTTTATCGGCTAGCGGGGTCGACTACGAGCAGTACTTC	CASSLSASGVDYEQYF
TRBV19	TRBJ2-1	TRBD2	NA	TGTGCCAGTAGTACGTCCCCGAGACTAGCGGTTTACAATGAGCAGTTCTTC	CASSTSPRLAVYNEQFF
TRBV29-1	TRBJ2-2	NA	NA	TGCAGCGTTACGGGTTTGTGGTACACCGGGGAGCTGTTTTTT	CSVTGLWYTGELFF